These 23 T cell receptor beta chains were all obtained from the same sample, sequenced in a study of blood T cell repertoires in COVID-19. This table comes from immunoSEQ multiplex PCR, and its TCRdb copy is limited to in-frame clones, with some not included. The sample has approximately 250,000 clones; just under 90% are singletons. Sequencing was carried out using PBMCs or T cells enriched from blood (not recorded which). The receptor source for this set is a woman in her twenties or thirties with acute COVID-19.

The chain employs TRBV15 and TRBJ2-1, with 12 bases fitting TRBD2. Germline CDR1 and CDR2: LNHNV and YYDKDF (reference sequence). This CDR3 is built from 19 residues. The V and J ends lost 0 bases and 9 bases, in that order; junction bases with no gene match: 15. CDR3 sequence reads: CATSREAWVLASGRAEQFF. The CDR3 DNA reads TGTGCCACCAGCAGAGAAGCCTGGGTTTTGGCTAGCGGGAGGGCTGAGCAGTTCTTC.

The V call is TRBV6-2 or TRBV6-3, the J call TRBJ2-1; D possibly corresponds to TRBD2 (6 bases). The CDR3 loop spans 12 amino acids. The V gene lost 2 bases and the J gene lost 11 bases, with 10 bases spanning the gap. CDR1 is MNHEY and CDR2 is SVGEGT in the germline V gene. CDR3 sequence reads: CASSYPGGKQFF. The CDR3 nucleotides are TGTGCCAGCAGTTACCCGGGCGGGAAGCAGTTCTTC.

The chain couples TRBV19 to TRBJ2-7; maybe TRBD1 (5 bases). Germline CDR1 LNHDA, CDR2 SQIVND (reference sequence). Trimming stripped 3 bases from V and 6 bases from J, with 18 bases between. The CDR3 is made up of 15 amino acids. In DNA form, the CDR3 reads TGTGCCAGTAGTATTCTGGTGGCAGGGATCGGCGAGCAGTACTTC. The encoded protein is CASSILVAGIGEQYF.

V and J are TRBV27 and TRBJ1-2; no clear D gene. This CDR3 contains 11 residues. Germline V gives CDR1 MNHEY, CDR2 SMNVEV (reference sequence). Trimming stripped 11 bases from V and 3 bases from J, with 10 bases between. CDR3 nucleotides: TGTGCCGGAGAGAAGGACTATGGCTACACCTTC. It yields the protein CAGEKDYGYTF.

Of note for this clone: Being one base from a much bigger clone, this may be a read error. The chain is built from TRBV9 and TRBJ2-3; 11 positions match TRBD2. The CDR3 totals 15 residues. J was trimmed by 0 bases and V by 3 bases; bases with no gene match: 0. Germline V gives CDR1 SGDLS, CDR2 YYNGEE. In DNA, the CDR3 is TGTGCCAGCAGCGGGACTAGCGGGAGCACAGATACGCAGTATTTT. Protein sequence: CASSGTSGSTDTQYF.

The J gene is TRBJ1-4, the V gene TRBV12-3 or TRBV12-4; 7 nucleotides align to TRBD1. Trimming removed 5 bases from V and 8 bases from J; junction bases left unmatched: 5. The CDR3 length is 13 residues. The CDR3 DNA reads TGTGCCAGCAGTCCACAGGGGCAGGAAAAACTGTTTTTT. It is translated as CASSPQGQEKLFF.

The chain carries TRBV7-6 and TRBJ1-2, with D perhaps matching TRBD1 (5 bases). Deletions cut 5 bases from V and 5 bases from J, with 15 bases between. CDR3 size: 14 residues. Germline CDR1 SGHVS, CDR2 FNYEAQ. The CDR3: CASSPQGDPYGYTF. As DNA, the CDR3 is TGTGCCAGCAGCCCGCAGGGTGACCCTTATGGCTACACCTTC.

The chain employs TRBV27 and TRBJ2-1; 10 nucleotides align to TRBD2. Germline V gene data show CDR1 as MNHEY and CDR2 as SMNVEV (reference sequence). Trimming took 6 bases from V and 7 from J; bases not matched to a gene: 9. CDR3 length: 15 residues. This chain's CDR3 is CASREAGGVKNEQFF. The CDR3 DNA sequence: TGTGCCAGCAGAGAAGCGGGAGGGGTTAAGAATGAGCAGTTCTTC.

V usage is TRBV5-4 and J usage is TRBJ1-6; 9 bases are a match to TRBD1. CDR3 length: 16 amino acids. Germline V gene data show CDR1 as SGHNT and CDR2 as YYREEE (reference sequence). With 3 bases clipped from V and 9 bases from J, the junction kept 10 bases outside the gene matches. CDR3 DNA sequence: TGTGCCAGCAGCTCTAAGAAGGACAGGGGTTTTTCACCCCTCCACTTT. Translating gives CASSSKKDRGFSPLHF.

CDR3 region: CASSQAGTGANEQFF. In DNA, the CDR3 is TGTGCCAGCAGCCAAGCCGGGACAGGGGCCAATGAGCAGTTCTTC. The chain is built from TRBV4-2 and TRBJ2-1; TRBD1 agrees at 10 bases. This CDR3 is 15 amino acids long. Trimming removed 1 base from V and 6 bases from J; junction bases left unmatched: 3. Looked up from germline, CDR1 is LGHNA and CDR2 is YNFKEQ.

The gene calls are TRBV7-8 and TRBJ2-1; 7 bases are shared with TRBD2. The J segment lost 0 bases and the V segment lost 6 bases, leaving 2 bases of the junction unmatched. The CDR3 extends over 14 amino acids. From germline, CDR1 is SGHVS and CDR2 FQNEAQ. The CDR3 here is CASRPSGSYNEQFF. CDR3 coding DNA: TGTGCCAGCAGGCCTAGCGGCTCCTACAATGAGCAGTTCTTC.

This clone was counted a few times. The chain couples TRBV7-3 to TRBJ2-3; 10 bases align to TRBD2. Per the germline V gene, CDR1 is SGHTA and CDR2 is FQGTGA. CDR3 length: 15 amino acids. V dropped 5 bases and J dropped 5; count of bases not matched to a gene: 7. The CDR3 DNA reads as TGTGCCAGCAGCGCTAGCGGGAGTCGCGGAGATACGCAGTATTTT. It translates to CASSASGSRGDTQYF.

The chain recombines TRBV4-1 with TRBJ2-7, with 7 positions matching TRBD1. V was clipped by 3 bases and J by 4 bases; unmatched bases: 6. Germline-derived CDR1 and CDR2 are MGHRA and YSYEKL. The CDR3 has 14 amino acids. For the CDR3, the DNA is TGCGCCAGCAGCCATTCCCGGGACAGTTACGAGCAGTACTTC. Encoded protein: CASSHSRDSYEQYF.

This clone was seen a handful of times. The chain couples TRBV19 to TRBJ1-1; 10 bases align to TRBD1. CDR1 LNHDA and CDR2 SQIVND come from the germline V gene (reference sequence). CDR3 length: 12 amino acids. Trimming removed 7 bases from V and 6 bases from J; junction bases left unmatched: 2. The CDR3 DNA follows: TGTGCCAGTAACGGACAGGGGGCTGAAGCTTTCTTT. This translates into CASNGQGAEAFF. Looking up the rest from reference TRBV19 and TRBJ1-1 gives the full variable domain: DGGITQSPKYLFRKEGQNVTLSCEQNLNHDAMYWYRQDPGQGLRLIYYSQIVNDFQKGDIAEGYSVSREKKESFPLTVTSAQKNPTAFYLCASNGQGAEAFFGQGTRLTVV.

The chain recombines TRBV28 with TRBJ2-3; 7 bases line up with TRBD2. CDR3 size: 17 residues. Germline V CDR1 and CDR2: MDHEN, SYDVKM. Trimming removed 6 bases from V and 4 bases from J; junction bases left unmatched: 16. CDR3 region: CASSTGGAGRISDTQYF. The DNA for the CDR3 is TGTGCCAGCAGCACGGGCGGAGCGGGAAGGATTTCAGATACGCAGTATTTT.

The chain recombines TRBV5-1 with TRBJ2-7; 7 bases agree with TRBD1. Germline V gene sequence: CDR1 SGHRS, CDR2 YFSETQ. The trim removed 0 bases at V and 4 bases at J, leaving 7 bases unmatched. The CDR3 spans 15 residues. The CDR3 coding sequence is TGCGCCAGCAGCTTGGCCCAGGGGGTTCTGTACGAGCAGTACTTC. This codes for CASSLAQGVLYEQYF.

This clone was seen only once. The chain has TRBV7-2 and TRBJ1-1; D gene uncertain. V lost 2 bases to trimming and J lost 1 base, with 5 bases between them. The CDR3 spans 13 residues. Per the germline V gene, CDR1 is SGHTA and CDR2 is FQGNSA. The CDR3 DNA sequence: TGTGCCAGCAGCTTATCAGGGAACACTGAAGCTTTCTTT. This sequence encodes CASSLSGNTEAFF.

The J gene is TRBJ1-5, the V gene TRBV30; the match to TRBD1 covers 8 bases. J lost 2 bases, V lost 2 bases, and 5 bases had no gene match. CDR1 and CDR2 (germline): GTSNPN, SVGIG (reference sequence). The CDR3 totals 15 residues. The DNA of the CDR3 is TGTGCCTGGAGTATTACAGGGGGGGGCAATCAGCCCCAGCATTTT. Encoded protein: CAWSITGGGNQPQHF. Filled out from reference TRBV30 and TRBJ1-5, the complete variable domain reads SQTIHQWPATLVQPVGSPLSLECTVEGTSNPNLYWYRQAAGRGLQLLFYSVGIGQISSEVPQNLSASRPQDRQFILSSKKLLLSDSGFYLCAWSITGGGNQPQHFGDGTRLSIL.

This chain links TRBV29-1 with TRBJ1-4, with 7 positions matching TRBD1. Germline V CDR1 and CDR2: SQVTM, ANQGSEA. Trimming at V came to 5 bases and at J to 0 bases, leaving 6 bases not matched to a gene. The CDR3 has 15 amino acids. The CDR3 region is CSVQGEGATNEKLFF. The CDR3 nucleotides read TGCAGCGTTCAGGGGGAAGGGGCAACTAATGAAAAACTGTTTTTT. The full variable domain, with the rest looked up from reference TRBV29-1 and TRBJ1-4, is SAVISQKPSRDICQRGTSLTIQCQVDSQVTMMFWYRQQPGQSLTLIATANQGSEATYESGFVIDKFPISRPNLTFSTLTVSNMSPEDSSIYLCSVQGEGATNEKLFFGSGTQLSVL.

V and J are TRBV2 and TRBJ1-6; 9 positions agree with TRBD1. The CDR3 is 14 amino acids. Per the germline V gene, CDR1 is SNHLY and CDR2 is FYNNEI. The J segment lost 7 bases and the V segment lost 6 bases, leaving 4 bases of the junction unmatched. The CDR3 DNA follows: TGTGCCAGCAGAGACAGGGGGTCGAATTCACCCCTCCACTTT. Translation gives CASRDRGSNSPLHF.

The chain links TRBV30 to TRBJ1-1; 8 bases line up with TRBD1. The CDR3 runs to 13 residues. CDR1 GTSNPN and CDR2 SVGIG come from the germline V gene (reference sequence). Losses at the gene ends were 3 bases for V and 3 bases for J; bases not matched to a gene: 3. CDR3 nucleotide sequence: TGTGCCTGGAGGGGACAGGATTACACTGAAGCTTTCTTT. This codes for CAWRGQDYTEAFF.

This clone was recorded once. The chain recombines TRBV5-4 with TRBJ2-7; D perhaps matches TRBD1 (7 bases). The CDR3 has 15 amino acids. V was pared by 3 bases and J by 3 bases, with 16 bases between. The germline gives CDR1 SGHNT, CDR2 YYREEE (reference sequence). The CDR3 region is CASSWRAGQLYEQYF. The CDR3 DNA follows: TGTGCCAGCAGCTGGAGGGCGGGACAGCTCTACGAGCAGTACTTC.

Comment on this clone: This CDR3 is also generated by other DNA sequences in the sample. The chain links TRBV6-5 to TRBJ2-1; 12 bases agree with TRBD2. After removal of 5 bases from V and 4 bases from J, the junction contained 3 bases not matched to a gene. This CDR3 contains 15 residues. CDR1 and CDR2 from the germline V gene are MNHEY and SVGAGI. The CDR3: CASSRGLAGYNEQFF. CDR3 DNA: TGTGCCAGCAGTAGGGGACTAGCGGGTTACAATGAGCAGTTCTTC.